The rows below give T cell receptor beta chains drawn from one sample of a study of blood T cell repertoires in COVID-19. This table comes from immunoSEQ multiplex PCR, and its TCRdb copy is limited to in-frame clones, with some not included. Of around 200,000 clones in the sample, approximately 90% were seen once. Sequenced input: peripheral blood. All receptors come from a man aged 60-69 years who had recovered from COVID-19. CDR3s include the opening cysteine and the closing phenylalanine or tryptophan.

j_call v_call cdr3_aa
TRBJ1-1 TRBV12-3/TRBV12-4 CASSFRNTEAFF
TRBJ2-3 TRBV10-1 CASSDWQEGTDTQYF
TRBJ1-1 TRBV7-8 CASSLFGGDTEAFF
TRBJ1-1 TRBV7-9 CAIPTQKNTEAFF
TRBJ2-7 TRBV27 CASSLWGSGRMDNEQYF
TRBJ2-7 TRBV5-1 CASSLNSGIPYEQYF
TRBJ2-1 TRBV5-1 CASTIGGDYNEQFF
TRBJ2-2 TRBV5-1 CASSDSVDTGELFF
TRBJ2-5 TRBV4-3 CASSLGQTNQETQYF
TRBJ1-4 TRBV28 CASSLFRGGATNEKLFF
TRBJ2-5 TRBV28 CASTDRNGETQYF
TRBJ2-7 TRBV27 CASSPSGVLSYEQYF
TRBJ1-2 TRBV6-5 CASSYSTTGMGGYTF
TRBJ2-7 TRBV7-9 CASSLAHTGTGPYEQYF
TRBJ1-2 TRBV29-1 CSVGRGARDGYTF
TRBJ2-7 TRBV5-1 CASKGQGSSYEQYF
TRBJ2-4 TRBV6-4 CASSEPLLAGLPKNIQYF